The clone carrying this T cell receptor beta chain was seen only once. This sample was taken from a study of blood T cell repertoires in COVID-19. CDR1 is MNHEY, CDR2 SVGAGI, per germline. The V gene lost 6 bases and the J gene lost 4 bases, with 13 bases spanning the gap. The CDR3 is 14 residues long. The method was immunoSEQ multiplex PCR; TCRdb's version includes in-frame clones alone and lacks a portion of them. The table has about 75,000 clones, 88% seen once; the top ten hold approximately 19%. V is TRBV6-5 and J is TRBJ1-3, with unresolved D. Sequencing was performed on peripheral blood. This sequence was found in a human donor in a cohort sampled during active COVID-19. The DNA of the CDR3 is TGTGCCAGCAGCGCCCGAGATTCGGGAAACACCATATATTTT. It is translated as CASSARDSGNTIYF.